These T cell receptor beta chains were read from a single sample in a study of molecular identifiers for immune sequencing clone quantification. MiXCR, run by TCRdb on the PCR reads, gives a single entry per CDR3 protein. The sample yields fewer than 100,000 distinct CDR3 sequences, roughly 23% seen once. Sequenced material: naive CD8+ T cells from blood, with Jurkat cell RNA spiked in. Receptor source: a human donor in good health. Some libraries in this study had Jurkat cell RNA spiked in. The CDR3 runs from the conserved cysteine through the conserved F or W. Fields, in order: J gene, clone size, V gene, D gene, CDR3 protein, CDR3 DNA. A D gene is named only where the DNA matches it firmly. Not every row has a clone size; where given, it reads once, few, many or a size class.

TRBJ2-3 - TRBV2 TRBD2 CASFSGGEDTQYF TGTGCCAGTTTTAGCGGGGGTGAAGATACGCAGTATTTT
TRBJ2-1 few TRBV4-1 TRBD1 CASSPQGAIPYNEQFF TGCGCCAGCAGCCCCCAGGGGGCAATCCCCTACAATGAGCAGTTCTTC
TRBJ1-1 many TRBV6-5 TRBD1 CASSYVRGQTEAFF TGTGCCAGCAGTTACGTGAGGGGGCAAACTGAAGCTTTCTTT
TRBJ2-5 - TRBV6-2/TRBV6-3 - CASSYGAGEETQNF TGTGCCAGCAGTTACGGGGCAGGGGAAGAGACCCAGAACTTC
TRBJ2-3 many TRBV28 - CASTGSPSDTQYF TGTGCCAGCACGGGTAGCCCGTCAGATACGCAGTATTTT
TRBJ2-3 few TRBV19 TRBD1 CASSIGTGGIDTQYF TGTGCCAGTAGTATAGGGACAGGGGGCATAGATACGCAGTATTTT
TRBJ1-5 few TRBV6-4 - CATRGGGSSNQPQHF TGTGCCACAAGGGGGGGGGGCTCCAGCAATCAGCCCCAGCATTTT
TRBJ1-5 many TRBV7-2 - CASSWGENQPQHF TGTGCCAGCAGCTGGGGGGAGAATCAGCCCCAGCATTTT
TRBJ2-5 few TRBV2 TRBD2 CASSEALRLAGETQYF TGTGCCAGCAGTGAAGCGCTTCGACTAGCCGGAGAGACCCAGTACTTC
TRBJ2-3 many TRBV2 - CASSDDGTLRGTDTQYF TGTGCCAGCAGTGATGACGGGACACTAAGAGGGACAGATACGCAGTATTTT
TRBJ2-7 - TRBV28 TRBD1 CASSFTGQGSYEQYF TGTGCCAGCAGTTTCACGGGACAGGGGTCGTACGAGCAGTACTTC
TRBJ2-1 many TRBV12-3/TRBV12-4 TRBD2 CASSLPSGMGEQFF TGTGCCAGCAGTTTACCTAGCGGGATGGGTGAGCAGTTCTTC
TRBJ2-3 many TRBV2 - CASSGGAPDTQYF TGTGCCAGCAGTGGGGGGGCCCCAGATACGCAGTATTTT
TRBJ1-1 many TRBV30 TRBD1 CAGETGTPSTEAFF TGTGCCGGCGAGACAGGGACCCCCAGCACTGAAGCTTTCTTT
TRBJ1-1 many TRBV7-9 TRBD1 CASRSSRGPTEAFF TGTGCCAGCAGGTCATCCAGGGGGCCCACTGAAGCTTTCTTT
TRBJ2-5 - TRBV6-5 TRBD2 CASSYSSSATLADQETQYF TGTGCCAGCAGTTACTCGTCATCGGCTACACTAGCGGATCAAGAGACCCAGTACTTC
TRBJ1-5 few TRBV6-2/TRBV6-3 - CASTPESYQPQHF TGTGCCAGCACCCCCGAGAGTTATCAGCCCCAGCATTTT